This T cell receptor (beta chain) comes out of a study of CD8 T cells in ankylosing spondylitis. TCRdb called the 5' RACE reads again in MiXCR, with one record for every CDR3 protein. The table shows 240,000 or so distinct CDR3 sequences, with roughly 8.6% occurring only once. The J segment lost 7 bases and the V segment lost 5 bases, leaving 11 bases of the junction unmatched. This CDR3 is built from 13 residues. The germline CDR1 and CDR2 sequences are SQVTM and ANQGSEA. Sequencing was performed on blood, either unsorted or a sorted T cell fraction (not recorded which). The rearrangement links TRBV29-1 to TRBJ2-7, with 7 bases matching TRBD1. This TCR was recovered from a male donor with ankylosing spondylitis or in good health (not recorded which). In DNA form, the CDR3 reads TGCAGCGTTCTTGACAGGGATCTTCGGGAGCAGTACTTC. It is translated as CSVLDRDLREQYF.